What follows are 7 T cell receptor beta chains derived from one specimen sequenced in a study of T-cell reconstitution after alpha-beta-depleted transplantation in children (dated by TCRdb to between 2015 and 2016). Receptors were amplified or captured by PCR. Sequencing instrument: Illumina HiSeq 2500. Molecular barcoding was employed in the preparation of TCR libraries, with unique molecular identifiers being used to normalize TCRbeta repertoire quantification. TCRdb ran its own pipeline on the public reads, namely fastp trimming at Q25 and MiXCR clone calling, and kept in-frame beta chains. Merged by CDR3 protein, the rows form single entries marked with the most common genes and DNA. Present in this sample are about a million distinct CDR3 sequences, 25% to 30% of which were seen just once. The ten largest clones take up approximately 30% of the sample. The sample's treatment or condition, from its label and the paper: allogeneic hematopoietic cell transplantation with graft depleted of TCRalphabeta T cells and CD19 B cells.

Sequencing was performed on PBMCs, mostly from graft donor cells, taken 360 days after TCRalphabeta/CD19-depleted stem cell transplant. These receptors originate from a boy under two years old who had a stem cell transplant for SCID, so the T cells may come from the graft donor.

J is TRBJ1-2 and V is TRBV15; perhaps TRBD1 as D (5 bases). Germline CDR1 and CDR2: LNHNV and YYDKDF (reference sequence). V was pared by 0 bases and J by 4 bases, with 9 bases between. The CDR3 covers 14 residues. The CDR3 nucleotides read TGTGCCACCAGCAGAGAGAGGGGTTTCTATGGCTACACCTTC. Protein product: CATSRERGFYGYTF.

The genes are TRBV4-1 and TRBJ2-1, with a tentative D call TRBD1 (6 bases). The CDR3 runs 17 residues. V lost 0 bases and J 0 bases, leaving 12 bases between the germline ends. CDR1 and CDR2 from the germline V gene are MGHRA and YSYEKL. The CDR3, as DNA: TGCGCCAGCAGCCAAGACTCCACAGGGCGCTCCTACAATGAGCAGTTCTTC. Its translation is CASSQDSTGRSYNEQFF.

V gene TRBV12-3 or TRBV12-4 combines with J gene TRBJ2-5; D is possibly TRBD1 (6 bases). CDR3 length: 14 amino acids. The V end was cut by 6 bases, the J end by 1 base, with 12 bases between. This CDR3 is CASSRDRFQETQYF. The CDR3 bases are TGTGCCAGCAGCCGCGACAGGTTCCAAGAGACCCAGTACTTC.

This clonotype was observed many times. The CDR3 is CSVVGGWRELFF. CDR3 nucleotides: TGCAGCGTTGTGGGTGGTTGGAGGGAGCTGTTTTTT. This rearrangement joins TRBV29-1 to TRBJ2-2, with no clear D. V lost 4 bases to trimming and J lost 9 bases, with 12 bases between them. Per the germline V gene, CDR1 is SQVTM and CDR2 is ANQGSEA. CDR3 length equals 12 residues.

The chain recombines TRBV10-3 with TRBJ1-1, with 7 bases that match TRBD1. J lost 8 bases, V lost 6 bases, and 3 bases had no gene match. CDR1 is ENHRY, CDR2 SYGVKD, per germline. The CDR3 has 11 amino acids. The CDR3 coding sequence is TGTGCCATCAGCCCGGGACAGGAAGCTTTCTTT. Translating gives CAISPGQEAFF.

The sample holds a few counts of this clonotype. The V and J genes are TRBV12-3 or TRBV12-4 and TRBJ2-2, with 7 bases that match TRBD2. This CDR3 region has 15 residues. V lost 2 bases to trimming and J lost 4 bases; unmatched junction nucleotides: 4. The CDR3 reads CASSLIAGLTGELFF. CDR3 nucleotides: TGTGCCAGCAGTTTAATAGCGGGCCTCACCGGGGAGCTGTTTTTT.

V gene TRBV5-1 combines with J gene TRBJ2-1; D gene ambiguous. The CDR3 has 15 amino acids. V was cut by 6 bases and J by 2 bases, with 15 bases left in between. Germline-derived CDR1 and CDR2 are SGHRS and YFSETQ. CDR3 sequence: CASTPNIGPYNEQFF. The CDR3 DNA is TGCGCCAGCACCCCCAACATAGGACCCTACAATGAGCAGTTCTTC.